These 25 T cell receptor beta chains were all obtained from the same sample, sequenced in a study of blood T cell repertoires in COVID-19. Only in-frame clones appear in the TCRdb table, and some are missing; sequencing was by immunoSEQ multiplex PCR. The top ten hold 7.5% to 9% of the sample, which has more than 200,000 clones, 80% to 90% seen once. What was sequenced was peripheral blood. These receptors were collected from a woman aged 50 to 60 with acute or convalescent COVID-19.

V gene TRBV6-6 combines with J gene TRBJ1-4; TRBD1 might be the D (6 bases). The V gene lost 5 bases and the J gene lost 7 bases, with 14 bases spanning the gap. CDR1 is MNHNY, CDR2 SVGAGI, per germline (reference sequence). There are 14 residues in the CDR3. The CDR3 region is CASSPTGQSEKLFF. The CDR3 coding sequence is TGTGCCAGCAGTCCCACAGGACAGAGTGAAAAACTGTTTTTT.

The sample holds one count of this clone. The rearrangement uses TRBV27 and TRBJ1-1; possibly TRBD1 for D (6 bases). The CDR3 sequence is 13 residues long. V lost 3 bases, J lost 5 bases, and 10 bases lay in between. Germline values: CDR1 MNHEY, CDR2 SMNVEV (reference sequence). For the CDR3, the DNA is TGTGCCAGCAGTTTCATGCAGGGGACTGAAGCTTTCTTT. Translation: CASSFMQGTEAFF.

This clone was seen more than once but under ten times. The chain carries TRBV7-8 and TRBJ2-1, with 7 positions matching TRBD1. The V and J ends lost 7 bases and 4 bases, in that order; junction bases with no gene match: 10. The CDR3 has 15 residues. Looked up from germline, CDR1 is SGHVS and CDR2 is FQNEAQ. The CDR3 region is CASTQGETGYNEQFF. The CDR3 coding sequence is TGTGCCAGCACCCAAGGGGAGACAGGGTACAATGAGCAGTTCTTC.

The chain is built from TRBV28 and TRBJ2-5, with D possibly TRBD2 on 5 matching bases. CDR3 length: 15 amino acids. Germline V gives CDR1 MDHEN, CDR2 SYDVKM. V was trimmed by 2 bases and J by 1 base, leaving 11 bases between them. The CDR3 region is CASSLSLDFQETQYF. CDR3 nucleotides: TGTGCCAGCAGTTTAAGCTTGGACTTCCAAGAGACCCAGTACTTC.

The genes are TRBV19 and TRBJ1-2; a weak D match, TRBD1 (5 bases). Germline CDR1 is LNHDA and CDR2 is SQIVND (reference sequence). Trimming cost V 4 bases and J 8 bases, with 11 bases left between them. The CDR3 runs 12 residues. The CDR3 loop is CASSTQGRGYTF. CDR3 coding DNA: TGTGCCAGTAGTACCCAGGGTAGGGGCTACACCTTC.

The rearrangement links TRBV19 to TRBJ1-4, with 7 bases lining up with TRBD1. Losses at the gene ends were 5 bases for V and 8 bases for J; bases not matched to a gene: 8. This CDR3 contains 14 residues. Germline V gives CDR1 LNHDA, CDR2 SQIVND (reference sequence). In DNA form, the CDR3 reads TGTGCCAGTAGTCGACAGGGACCCTTGGAAAAACTGTTTTTT. Encoded protein: CASSRQGPLEKLFF.

The chain is built from TRBV27 and TRBJ1-2; D remains ambiguous. CDR3 length equals 15 residues. Germline V gene data show CDR1 as MNHEY and CDR2 as SMNVEV (reference sequence). Deletions cut 1 base from V and 3 bases from J, with 12 bases between. The CDR3 region is CASSLWGGLDYGYTF. Written as DNA, the CDR3 is TGTGCCAGCAGTTTATGGGGAGGGCTGGACTATGGCTACACCTTC.

The chain recombines TRBV10-3 with TRBJ2-2; 10 nucleotides line up with TRBD1. The CDR3 has 17 amino acids. The V gene end was trimmed by 4 bases and the J gene end by 7 bases; junction bases not matched to a gene: 12. The germline gives CDR1 ENHRY, CDR2 SYGVKD. The CDR3 nucleotides are TGTGCCATCAGTGCCCAGACAGGGGGCGAATTAGGCGGGGAGCTGTTTTTT. Amino acid sequence: CAISAQTGGELGGELFF.

Concerning this clone itself: This CDR3 is also generated by other DNA sequences in the sample. The chain is built from TRBV7-2 and TRBJ2-7; D not resolved. V was pared by 5 bases and J by 3 bases, with 5 bases between. Germline V gene sequence: CDR1 SGHTA, CDR2 FQGNSA. The length of the CDR3 is 11 residues. This chain's CDR3 is CASSLSYEQYF. In nucleotides, the CDR3 is TGTGCCAGCAGCCTTAGCTACGAGCAGTACTTC.

The chain recombines TRBV5-1 with TRBJ2-1, with 13 bases aligning to TRBD2. Germline CDR1 reads SGHRS; CDR2 reads YFSETQ. The trim removed 0 bases at V and 9 bases at J, leaving 15 bases unmatched. The CDR3 extends over 19 amino acids. Here the CDR3 reads CASSLVGGTSGTKQGEQFF. CDR3 nucleotide sequence: TGCGCCAGCAGCTTGGTAGGGGGGACTAGCGGGACAAAACAGGGTGAGCAGTTCTTC.

The chain recombines TRBV7-3 with TRBJ2-7; TRBD1 matches at 9 bases. CDR1 and CDR2 (germline): SGHTA, FQGTGA. CDR3 length equals 15 residues. V gave up 8 bases and J gave up 0 bases; unmatched junction bases: 8. The CDR3 spells CASARDRESSYEQYF. CDR3 nucleotides: TGTGCCAGCGCCCGGGACAGGGAGAGCTCCTACGAGCAGTACTTC.

The V gene is TRBV5-6, the J gene TRBJ2-5; maybe TRBD1 (5 bases). CDR3 length: 14 residues. V gave up 2 bases and J gave up 3 bases, with 11 bases separating them. Germline assignment: CDR1 SGHDT and CDR2 YYEEEE. CDR3 sequence reads: CASSFPPGKETQYF. The CDR3 nucleotides read TGTGCCAGCAGCTTCCCCCCAGGGAAAGAGACCCAGTACTTC. Supplemented by reference TRBV5-6 and TRBJ2-5, the full variable domain reads DAGVTQSPTHLIKTRGQQVTLRCSPKSGHDTVSWYQQALGQGPQFIFQYYEEEERQRGNFPDRFSGHQFPNYSSELNVNALLLGDSALYLCASSFPPGKETQYFGPGTRLLVL.

As concerns this clone: The junction departs from germline at one end; a sequencing error may be responsible. V usage is TRBV20-1 and J usage is TRBJ2-1; TRBD2 might be the D (6 bases). The germline V gene has CDR1 DFQATT and CDR2 SNEGSKA (reference sequence). This CDR3 comprises 11 residues. CDR3 loop: CSALKSGERLF. DNA for the CDR3: TGCAGTGCCCTGAAGTCGGGAGAAAGGCTCTTC.

V is TRBV7-6 and J is TRBJ1-4, with D perhaps matching TRBD1 (5 bases). CDR3 length equals 17 residues. Trimming stripped 1 base from V and 6 bases from J, with 18 bases between. Germline loops: CDR1 SGHVS, CDR2 FNYEAQ. CDR3 protein: CASSLGDSRAGHEKLFF. In DNA, the CDR3 is TGTGCCAGCAGCTTAGGCGATTCTAGGGCAGGGCATGAAAAACTGTTTTTT. The whole variable domain, remainder taken from reference TRBV7-6 and TRBJ1-4, is GAGVSQSPRYKVTKRGQDVALRCDPISGHVSLYWYRQALGQGPEFLTYFNYEAQQDKSGLPNDRFSAERPEGSISTLTIQRTEQRDSAMYRCASSLGDSRAGHEKLFFGSGTQLSVL.

The V gene is TRBV6-4, the J gene TRBJ2-1; D possibly corresponds to TRBD1 (6 bases). CDR3 size: 15 residues. Germline lookup yields CDR1 MRHNA and CDR2 SNTAGT. Trimming removed 7 bases from V and 1 base from J, with 14 bases in between. The CDR3 sequence is CASTQQGFSYNEQFF. CDR3 bases: TGTGCCAGCACCCAACAGGGCTTTTCCTACAATGAGCAGTTCTTC.

This chain connects TRBV9 to TRBJ2-2; D ambiguous. Trimming stripped 0 bases from V and 4 bases from J, with 4 bases between. Germline V gives CDR1 SGDLS, CDR2 YYNGEE. The CDR3 loop spans 13 amino acids. CDR3 loop: CASSVDGTGELFF. The CDR3, as DNA: TGTGCCAGCAGCGTAGACGGCACCGGGGAGCTGTTTTTT.

The rearrangement links TRBV2 to TRBJ1-2, with D tentatively TRBD1 (6 bases). Germline assignment: CDR1 SNHLY and CDR2 FYNNEI. The CDR3 extends over 14 amino acids. Trimming left V 6 bases short and J 1 base short, with 12 bases between. CDR3 coding DNA: TGTGCCAGCAGACAGGGCGACCTTAACTATGGCTACACCTTC. Amino acids: CASRQGDLNYGYTF.

This clone was counted ten times or more. The rearrangement joins TRBV12-1 to TRBJ2-7; the table names TRBD2, a call not compared with the DNA. TRBV12-1 is tagged as a pseudogene. There are 19 residues in the CDR3. The CDR3 DNA is TGTGCCAGCAGCTTTAAGGCTAGCGGGTGTGCCTCCAGTGGTTACGAGCAGTACTTC. Translating gives CASSFKASGCASSGYEQYF.

The chain links TRBV6-5 to TRBJ2-1; 7 positions agree with TRBD2. The CDR3 length is 15 residues. V lost 0 bases, J lost 8 bases, and 7 bases stayed unmatched. Germline CDR1 reads MNHEY; CDR2 reads SVGAGI. The DNA of the CDR3 is TGTGCCAGCAGTTACTCGAGCGGGATAAGCCATGAGCAGTTCTTC. It translates to CASSYSSGISHEQFF.

The rearrangement uses TRBV19 and TRBJ2-1; 10 bases line up with TRBD1. Germline V gene data show CDR1 as LNHDA and CDR2 as SQIVND (reference sequence). The CDR3 consists of 14 residues. Trimming cost V 5 bases and J 9 bases; bases outside gene matches: 7. This chain's CDR3 is CASSERDRGGEQFF. CDR3 DNA: TGTGCCAGTAGTGAAAGGGACAGGGGAGGTGAGCAGTTCTTC.

This clone was found a few times. The chain carries TRBV29-1 and TRBJ2-2, with TRBD2 matching 8 bases. The CDR3 covers 15 residues. After removal of 0 bases from V and 6 bases from J, the junction contained 6 bases not matched to a gene. The germline gives CDR1 SQVTM, CDR2 ANQGSEA. The CDR3 DNA follows: TGCAGCGTTGAAGAAGTCGGGAGGGGTCCCGGGGAGCTGTTTTTT. It encodes CSVEEVGRGPGELFF.

The J gene is TRBJ2-2, the V gene TRBV5-1; TRBD2 might be the D (5 bases). CDR3 size: 15 residues. V lost 2 bases and J lost 0, with 8 bases in between. The germline CDR1 and CDR2 sequences are SGHRS and YFSETQ. The CDR3: CASSFSGANTGELFF. In DNA form, the CDR3 reads TGCGCCAGCAGCTTTTCCGGGGCGAACACCGGGGAGCTGTTTTTT.

The chain joins TRBV21-1 to TRBJ2-2; the table's D call of TRBD2 was not tested on the DNA. TRBV21-1 is marked as a pseudogene. The CDR3 totals 21 residues. The CDR3 bases are TGTGCCAGCAGCAAATTACTTTTAAACGGACTAGCGGGAGTACACACCGGGGAGCTGTTTTTT. Translated: CASSKLLLNGLAGVHTGELFF.

The chain combines TRBV2 with TRBJ1-5; tentatively, D is TRBD1 (6 bases). This CDR3 is 15 amino acids long. The germline V gene encodes CDR1 SNHLY and CDR2 FYNNEI. The germline V and J ends were trimmed by 6 bases and 6 bases, with 18 bases remaining between them. CDR3 DNA sequence: TGTGCCAGCAGCGACCAAACAGGGTACGGTCAGCCCCAGCATTTT. The encoded protein is CASSDQTGYGQPQHF.

The chain employs TRBV28 and TRBJ2-7; D call uncertain. This CDR3 is 12 amino acids long. Germline V gene sequence: CDR1 MDHEN, CDR2 SYDVKM. With 8 bases removed from V and 1 base from J, the gap between germline ends came to 9 bases. For the CDR3, the DNA is TGTGCCAGCCGCGCCTCATCCTACGAGCAGTACTTC. Protein: CASRASSYEQYF.